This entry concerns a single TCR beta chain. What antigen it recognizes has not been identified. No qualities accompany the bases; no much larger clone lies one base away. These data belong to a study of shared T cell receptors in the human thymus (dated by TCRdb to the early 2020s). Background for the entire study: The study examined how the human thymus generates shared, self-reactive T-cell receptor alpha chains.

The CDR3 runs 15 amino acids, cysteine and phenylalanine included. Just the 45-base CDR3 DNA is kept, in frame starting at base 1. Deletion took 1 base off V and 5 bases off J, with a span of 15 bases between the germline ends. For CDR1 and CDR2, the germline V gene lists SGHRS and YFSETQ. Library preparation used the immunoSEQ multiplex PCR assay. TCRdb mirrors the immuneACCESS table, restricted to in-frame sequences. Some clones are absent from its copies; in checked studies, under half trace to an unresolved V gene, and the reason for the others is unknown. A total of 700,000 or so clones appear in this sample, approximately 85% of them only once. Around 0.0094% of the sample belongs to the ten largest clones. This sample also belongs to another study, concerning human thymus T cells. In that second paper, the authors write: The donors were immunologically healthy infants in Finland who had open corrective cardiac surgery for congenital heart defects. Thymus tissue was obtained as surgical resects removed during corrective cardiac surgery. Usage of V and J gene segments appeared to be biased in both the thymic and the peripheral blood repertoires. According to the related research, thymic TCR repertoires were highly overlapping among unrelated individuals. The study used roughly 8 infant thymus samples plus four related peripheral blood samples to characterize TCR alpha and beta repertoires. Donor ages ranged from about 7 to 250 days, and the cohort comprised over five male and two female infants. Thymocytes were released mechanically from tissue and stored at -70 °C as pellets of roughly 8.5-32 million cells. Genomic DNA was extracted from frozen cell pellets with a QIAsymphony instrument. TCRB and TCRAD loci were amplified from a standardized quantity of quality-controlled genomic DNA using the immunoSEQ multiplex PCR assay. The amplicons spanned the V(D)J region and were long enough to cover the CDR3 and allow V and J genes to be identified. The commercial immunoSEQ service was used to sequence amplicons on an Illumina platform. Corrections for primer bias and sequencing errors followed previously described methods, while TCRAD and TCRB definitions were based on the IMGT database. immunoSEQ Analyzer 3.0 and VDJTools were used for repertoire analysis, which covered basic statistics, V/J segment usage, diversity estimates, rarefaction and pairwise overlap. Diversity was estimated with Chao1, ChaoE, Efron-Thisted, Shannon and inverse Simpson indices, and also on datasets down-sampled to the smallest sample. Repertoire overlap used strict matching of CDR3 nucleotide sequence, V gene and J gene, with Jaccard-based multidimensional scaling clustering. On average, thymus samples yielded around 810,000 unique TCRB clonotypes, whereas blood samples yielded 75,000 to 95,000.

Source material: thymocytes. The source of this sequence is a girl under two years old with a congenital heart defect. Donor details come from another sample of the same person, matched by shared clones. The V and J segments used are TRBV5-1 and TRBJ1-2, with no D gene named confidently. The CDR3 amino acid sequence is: CASSLPWEPGYGYTF. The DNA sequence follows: TGCGCCAGCAGCTTGCCCTGGGAGCCCGGGTATGGCTACACCTTC.